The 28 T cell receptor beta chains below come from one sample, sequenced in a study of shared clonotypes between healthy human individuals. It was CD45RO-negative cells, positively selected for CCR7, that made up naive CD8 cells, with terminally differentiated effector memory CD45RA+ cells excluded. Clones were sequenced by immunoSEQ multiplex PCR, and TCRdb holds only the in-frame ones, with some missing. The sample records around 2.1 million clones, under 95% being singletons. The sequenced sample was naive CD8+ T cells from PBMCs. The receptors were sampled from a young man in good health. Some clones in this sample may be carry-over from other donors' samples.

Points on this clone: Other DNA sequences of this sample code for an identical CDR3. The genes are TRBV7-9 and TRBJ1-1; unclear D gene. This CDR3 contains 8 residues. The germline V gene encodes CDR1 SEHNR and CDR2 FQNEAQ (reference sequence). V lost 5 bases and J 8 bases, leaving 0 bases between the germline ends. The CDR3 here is CASSEAFF. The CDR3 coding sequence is TGTGCCAGCAGCGAAGCTTTCTTT.

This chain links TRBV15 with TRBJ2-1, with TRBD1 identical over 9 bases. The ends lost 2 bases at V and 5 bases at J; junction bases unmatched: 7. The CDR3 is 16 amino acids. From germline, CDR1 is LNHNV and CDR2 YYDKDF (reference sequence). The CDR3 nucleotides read TGTGCCACCAGCAGATTCCGGGACAGGGTGGACAATGAGCAGTTCTTC. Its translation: CATSRFRDRVDNEQFF.

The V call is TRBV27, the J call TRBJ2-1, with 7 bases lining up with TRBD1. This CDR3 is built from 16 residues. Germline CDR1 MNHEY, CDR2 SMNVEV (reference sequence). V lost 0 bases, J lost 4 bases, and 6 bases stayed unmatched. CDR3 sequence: CASSLSTGEKYNEQFF. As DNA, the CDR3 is TGTGCCAGCAGTTTATCCACAGGGGAAAAATACAATGAGCAGTTCTTC.

The CDR3 reads CASSESGAPYNEQFF. As DNA, the CDR3 is TGTGCCAGCAGTGAGAGCGGGGCTCCCTACAATGAGCAGTTCTTC. The rearrangement joins TRBV28 to TRBJ2-1; 7 bases match TRBD2. V trimming: 5 bases; J trimming: 2 bases; junction bases outside the gene matches: 6. The CDR3 sequence is 15 residues long. Germline V gene sequence: CDR1 MDHEN, CDR2 SYDVKM.

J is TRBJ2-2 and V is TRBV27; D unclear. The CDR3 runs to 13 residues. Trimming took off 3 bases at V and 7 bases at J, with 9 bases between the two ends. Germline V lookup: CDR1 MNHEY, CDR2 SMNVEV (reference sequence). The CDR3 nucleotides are TGTGCCAGCAGTTTCCGAGAGGACGGGGAGCTGTTTTTT. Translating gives CASSFREDGELFF.

The DNA of the CDR3 is TGTGCCAGCAGCTTGGGTGTCTTTTCGAGGGAGGGCTCAGATACGCAGTATTTT. This gives the protein CASSLGVFSREGSDTQYF. The V call is TRBV5-4, the J call TRBJ2-3, with 7 positions matching TRBD2. After removal of 0 bases from V and 4 bases from J, the junction contained 14 bases not matched to a gene. This CDR3 region has 18 residues. CDR1 is SGHNT and CDR2 is YYREEE in the germline V gene (reference sequence).

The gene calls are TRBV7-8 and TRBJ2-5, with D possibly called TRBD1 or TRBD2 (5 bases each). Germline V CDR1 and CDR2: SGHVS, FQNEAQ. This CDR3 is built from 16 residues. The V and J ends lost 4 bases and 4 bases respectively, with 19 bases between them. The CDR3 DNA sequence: TGTGCCAGCAGCTCCATCCTAGGGGAGAAACGAGAGACCCAGTACTTC. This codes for CASSSILGEKRETQYF. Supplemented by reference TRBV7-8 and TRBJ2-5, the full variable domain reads GAGVSQSPRYKVAKRGQDVALRCDPISGHVSLFWYQQALGQGPEFLTYFQNEAQLDKSGLPSDRFFAERPEGSVSTLKIQRTQQEDSAVYLCASSSILGEKRETQYFGPGTRLLVL.

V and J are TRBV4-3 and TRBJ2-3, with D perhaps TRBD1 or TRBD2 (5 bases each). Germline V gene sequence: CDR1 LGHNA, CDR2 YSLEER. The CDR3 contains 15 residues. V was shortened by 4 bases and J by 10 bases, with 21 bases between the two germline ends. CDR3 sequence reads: CASSPLSAVGDPQYF. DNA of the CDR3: TGCGCCAGCAGCCCTCTATCGGCCGTGGGGGATCCGCAGTATTTT.

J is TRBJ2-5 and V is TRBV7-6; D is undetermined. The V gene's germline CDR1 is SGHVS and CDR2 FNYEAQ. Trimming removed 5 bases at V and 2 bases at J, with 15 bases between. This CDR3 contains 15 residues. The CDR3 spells CASSPRTDRQETQYF. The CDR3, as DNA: TGTGCCAGCAGCCCGCGGACGGATCGTCAAGAGACCCAGTACTTC.

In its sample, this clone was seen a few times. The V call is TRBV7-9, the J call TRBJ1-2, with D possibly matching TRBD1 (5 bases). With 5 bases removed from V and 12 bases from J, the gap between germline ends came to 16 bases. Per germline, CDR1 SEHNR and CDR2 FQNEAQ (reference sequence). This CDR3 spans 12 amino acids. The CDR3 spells CASSPMGLADTF. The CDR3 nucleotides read TGTGCCAGCAGCCCCATGGGGCTAGCGGACACCTTC.

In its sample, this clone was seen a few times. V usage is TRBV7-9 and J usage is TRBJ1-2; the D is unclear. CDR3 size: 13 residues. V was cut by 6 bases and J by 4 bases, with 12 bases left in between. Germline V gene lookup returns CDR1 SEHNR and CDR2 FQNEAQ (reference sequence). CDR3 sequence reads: CASREGYSYGYTF. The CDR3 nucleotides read TGTGCCAGCAGGGAGGGATATAGCTATGGCTACACCTTC.

CDR3 residues: CASSPGSQEAGFQETQYF. In DNA form, the CDR3 reads TGTGCCAGCAGCCCTGGGAGCCAAGAGGCGGGTTTCCAAGAGACCCAGTACTTC. The genes are TRBV28 and TRBJ2-5, with D maybe TRBD2 (5 bases). Trimming left V 6 bases short and J 1 base short, with 24 bases between. The CDR3 is 18 amino acids. Germline CDR1 is MDHEN and CDR2 is SYDVKM.

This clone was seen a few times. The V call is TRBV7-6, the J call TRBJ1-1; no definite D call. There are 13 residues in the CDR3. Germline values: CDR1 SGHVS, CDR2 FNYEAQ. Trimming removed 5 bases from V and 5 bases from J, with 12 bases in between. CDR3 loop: CASSDDLGTEAFF. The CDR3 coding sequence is TGTGCCAGCAGCGACGACCTGGGGACTGAAGCTTTCTTT.

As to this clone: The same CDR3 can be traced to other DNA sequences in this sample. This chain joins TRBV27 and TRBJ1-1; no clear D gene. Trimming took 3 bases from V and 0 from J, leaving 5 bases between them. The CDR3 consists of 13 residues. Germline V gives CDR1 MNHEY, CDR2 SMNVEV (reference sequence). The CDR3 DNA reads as TGTGCCAGCAGTTTGACGGTGAACACTGAAGCTTTCTTT. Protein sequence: CASSLTVNTEAFF.

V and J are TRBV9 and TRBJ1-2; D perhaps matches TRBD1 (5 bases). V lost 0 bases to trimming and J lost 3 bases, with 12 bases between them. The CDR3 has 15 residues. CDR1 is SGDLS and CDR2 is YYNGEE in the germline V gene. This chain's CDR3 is CASSVVEGRYYGYTF. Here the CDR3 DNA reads TGTGCCAGCAGCGTAGTGGAGGGGAGGTACTATGGCTACACCTTC. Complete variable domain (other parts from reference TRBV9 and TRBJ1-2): DSGVTQTPKHLITATGQRVTLRCSPRSGDLSVYWYQQSLDQGLQFLIQYYNGEERAKGNILERFSAQQFPDLHSELNLSSLELGDSALYFCASSVVEGRYYGYTFGSGTRLTVV.

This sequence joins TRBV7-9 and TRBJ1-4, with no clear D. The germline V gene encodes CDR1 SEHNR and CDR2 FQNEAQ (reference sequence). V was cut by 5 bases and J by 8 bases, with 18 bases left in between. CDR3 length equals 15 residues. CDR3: CASSPRREGLEKLFF. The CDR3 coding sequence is TGTGCCAGCAGCCCGAGGAGGGAAGGACTCGAAAAACTGTTTTTT.

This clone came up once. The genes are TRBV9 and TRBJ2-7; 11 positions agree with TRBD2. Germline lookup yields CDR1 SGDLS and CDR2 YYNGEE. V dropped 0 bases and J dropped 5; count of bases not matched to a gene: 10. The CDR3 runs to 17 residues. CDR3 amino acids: CASSVAGVVAGGHEQYF. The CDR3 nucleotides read TGTGCCAGCAGCGTAGCTGGAGTAGTAGCGGGAGGGCACGAGCAGTACTTC.

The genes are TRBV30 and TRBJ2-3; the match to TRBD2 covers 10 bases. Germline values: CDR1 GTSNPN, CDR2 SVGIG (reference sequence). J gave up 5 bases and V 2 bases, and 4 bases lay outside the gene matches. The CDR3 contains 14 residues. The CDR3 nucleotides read TGTGCCTGGAGTAAAGCGGGAGGGAGAGATACGCAGTATTTT. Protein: CAWSKAGGRDTQYF.

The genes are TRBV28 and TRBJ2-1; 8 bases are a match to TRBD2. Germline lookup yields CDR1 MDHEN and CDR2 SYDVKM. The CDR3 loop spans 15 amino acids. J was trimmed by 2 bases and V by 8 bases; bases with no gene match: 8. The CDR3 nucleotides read TGTGCCAGCGTTCAGGCGGGAGGCACCTACAATGAGCAGTTCTTC. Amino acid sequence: CASVQAGGTYNEQFF.

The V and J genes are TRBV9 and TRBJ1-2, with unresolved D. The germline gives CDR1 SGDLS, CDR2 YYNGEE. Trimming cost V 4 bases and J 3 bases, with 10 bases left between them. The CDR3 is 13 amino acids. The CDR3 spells CASSFTDHYGYTF. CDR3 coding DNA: TGTGCCAGCAGCTTTACGGATCACTATGGCTACACCTTC.

CDR3 residues: CASSLRRAGTLAQETQYF. CDR3 in DNA: TGTGCCAGCAGCTTAAGGCGGGCCGGTACCCTAGCCCAAGAGACCCAGTACTTC. V gene TRBV11-1 combines with J gene TRBJ2-5; D may be TRBD2 (5 bases). Looked up from germline, CDR1 is SGHAT and CDR2 is FQDESV (reference sequence). V was trimmed by 2 bases and J by 1 base, leaving 20 bases between them. The CDR3 loop spans 18 amino acids.

CDR3 sequence: CASSLGPGGNTEAFF. CDR3 sequence (DNA): TGTGCCAGCAGCTTAGGACCCGGAGGGAACACTGAAGCTTTCTTT. The V call is TRBV7-9, the J call TRBJ1-1; D is uncertain. The V end was cut by 1 base, the J end by 1 base, with 10 bases between. Germline CDR1 SEHNR, CDR2 FQNEAQ (reference sequence). The CDR3 loop spans 15 amino acids.

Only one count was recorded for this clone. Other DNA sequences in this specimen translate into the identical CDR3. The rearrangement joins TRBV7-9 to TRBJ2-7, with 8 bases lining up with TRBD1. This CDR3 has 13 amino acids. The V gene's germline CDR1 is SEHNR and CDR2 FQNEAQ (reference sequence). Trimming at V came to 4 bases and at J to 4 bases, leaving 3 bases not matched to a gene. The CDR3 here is CASSSRTGYEQYF. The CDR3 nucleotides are TGTGCCAGCAGCTCGCGGACAGGGTACGAGCAGTACTTC. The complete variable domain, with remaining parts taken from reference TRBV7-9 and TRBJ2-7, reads DTGVSQNPRHKITKRGQNVTFRCDPISEHNRLYWYRQTLGQGPEFLTYFQNEAQLEKSRLLSDRFSAERPKGSFSTLEIQRTEQGDSAMYLCASSSRTGYEQYFGPGTRLTVT.

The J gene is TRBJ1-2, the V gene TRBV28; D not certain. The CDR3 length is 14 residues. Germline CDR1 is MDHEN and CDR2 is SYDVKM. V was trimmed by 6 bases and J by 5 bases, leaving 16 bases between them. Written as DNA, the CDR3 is TGTGCCAGCAGCCTTGGGCAGCGACCGTATGGCTACACCTTC. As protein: CASSLGQRPYGYTF.

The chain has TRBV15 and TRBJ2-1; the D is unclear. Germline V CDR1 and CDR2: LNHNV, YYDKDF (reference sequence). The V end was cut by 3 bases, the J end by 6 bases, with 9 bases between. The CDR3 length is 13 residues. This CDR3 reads CATSSVVLNEQFF. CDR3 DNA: TGTGCCACCAGCAGCGTGGTGCTCAATGAGCAGTTCTTC. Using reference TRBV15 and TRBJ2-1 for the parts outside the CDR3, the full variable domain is DAMVIQNPRYQVTQFGKPVTLSCSQTLNHNVMYWYQQKSSQAPKLLFHYYDKDFNNEADTPDNFQSRRPNTSFCFLDIRSPGLGDTAMYLCATSSVVLNEQFFGPGTRLTVL.

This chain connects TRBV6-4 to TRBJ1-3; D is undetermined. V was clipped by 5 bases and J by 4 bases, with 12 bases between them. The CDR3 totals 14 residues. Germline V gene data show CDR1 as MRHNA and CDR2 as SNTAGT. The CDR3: CASSFLPSGNTIYF. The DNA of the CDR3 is TGTGCCAGCAGTTTCCTTCCGTCGGGAAACACCATATATTTT.

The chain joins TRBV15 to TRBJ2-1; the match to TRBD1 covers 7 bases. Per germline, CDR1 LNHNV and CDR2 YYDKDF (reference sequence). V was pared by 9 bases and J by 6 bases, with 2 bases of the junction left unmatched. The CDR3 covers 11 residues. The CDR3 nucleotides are TGTGCCACGGGACAGCCCAATGAGCAGTTCTTC. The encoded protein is CATGQPNEQFF.

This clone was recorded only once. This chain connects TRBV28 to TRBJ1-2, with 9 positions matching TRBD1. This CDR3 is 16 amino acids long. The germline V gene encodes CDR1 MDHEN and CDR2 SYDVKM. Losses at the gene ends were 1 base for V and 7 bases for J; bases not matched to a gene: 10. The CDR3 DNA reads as TGTGCCAGCAGTTTATCGACGGGGACAGGGCGTGCTGGCTACACCTTC. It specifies CASSLSTGTGRAGYTF.